This T cell receptor (beta chain) was recovered during a study of beta chain features in type 1 diabetes. Overall study context: Regarding age, gender and cell yields, patients proved similar to healthy donors.

Overall study results and limits: Shorter TCRB CDR3s, moderately but significantly so, marked every one of the four CD4+ subsets in Type 1 diabetes patients.

Investigators reverse transcribed all isolated RNA, so they sequenced expressed TCRB transcripts. Measured with immunoSEQ multiplex PCR; TCRdb has only the in-frame clones, and not every one. The sample includes about 360,000 clones, around 13% of them seen just once. CDR3 length: 16 residues. Germline V gene sequence: CDR1 LGHNA, CDR2 YSLEER. V shed 1 base and J shed 0 bases, with 11 bases lying between them. On this clone: Its antigen is not identified.

Sequenced material: naive CD4+ T cells from blood. This chain uses TRBV4-3 with TRBJ2-3, with D maybe TRBD1 (6 bases). The receptor was isolated from a man aged 18 to 29 in good health. CDR3 sequence reads: CASSQGLQGSTDTQYF. Here the CDR3 DNA reads TGCGCCAGCAGCCAAGGGCTACAGGGCAGCACAGATACGCAGTATTTT.